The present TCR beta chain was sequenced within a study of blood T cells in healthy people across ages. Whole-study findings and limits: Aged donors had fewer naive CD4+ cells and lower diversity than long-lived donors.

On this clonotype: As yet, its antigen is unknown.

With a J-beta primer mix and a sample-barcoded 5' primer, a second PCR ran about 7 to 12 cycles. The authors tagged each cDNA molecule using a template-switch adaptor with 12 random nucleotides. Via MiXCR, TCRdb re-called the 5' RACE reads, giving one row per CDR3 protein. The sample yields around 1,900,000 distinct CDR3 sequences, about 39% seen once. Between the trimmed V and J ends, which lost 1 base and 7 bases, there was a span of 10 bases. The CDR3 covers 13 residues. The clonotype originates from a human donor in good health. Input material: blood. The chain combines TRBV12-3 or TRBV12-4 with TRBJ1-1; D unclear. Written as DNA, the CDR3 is TGTGCCAGCAGTTTAGTTGAAGCAAGTGAAGCTTTCTTT. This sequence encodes CASSLVEASEAFF.